The 11 T cell receptor beta chains given below trace back to one sample, sequenced in a study of cytomegalovirus exposure and HLA in healthy donors. PCR involved 60 Vbeta and 13 Jbeta primers. Libraries were prepared by immunoSEQ multiplex PCR; TCRdb keeps only in-frame clonotypes and omits some of them. The sample records about 160,000 clones, around 79% being singletons. The sequencing sample was made of PBMCs. The receptors stem from a man in his forties in good health and CMV-seronegative.

V usage is TRBV7-6 and J usage is TRBJ1-2; possibly TRBD1 for D (5 bases). The CDR3 is 16 residues long. The V and J ends lost 1 base and 0 bases respectively, with 12 bases between them. The V gene's germline CDR1 is SGHVS and CDR2 FNYEAQ. CDR3 residues: CASSLERGITNYGYTF. The CDR3, as DNA: TGTGCCAGCAGCTTAGAAAGGGGCATTACTAACTATGGCTACACCTTC. Together with reference TRBV7-6 and TRBJ1-2, the CDR3 gives the full variable domain: GAGVSQSPRYKVTKRGQDVALRCDPISGHVSLYWYRQALGQGPEFLTYFNYEAQQDKSGLPNDRFSAERPEGSISTLTIQRTEQRDSAMYRCASSLERGITNYGYTFGSGTRLTVV.

Note on this clone: Distinct nucleotide sequences in the sample also encode this CDR3. As DNA, the CDR3 is TGTGCCAGCAGCCACTTCGGACTGCGAAGCTCCTATAATTCACCCCTCCACTTT. Its protein product is CASSHFGLRSSYNSPLHF. The chain couples TRBV7-9 to TRBJ1-6; D unresolved. Germline CDR1 reads SEHNR; CDR2 reads FQNEAQ (reference sequence). CDR3 length equals 18 residues. V was trimmed by 5 bases and J by 0 bases, leaving 17 bases between them.

The chain links TRBV29-1 to TRBJ2-3, with 7 bases identical to TRBD1. The CDR3 is 13 amino acids. Germline V lookup: CDR1 SQVTM, CDR2 ANQGSEA. Germline trimming cut 5 bases from V and 2 bases from J; bases unmatched to any gene: 4. The CDR3 region is CSVSGTVTDTQYF. The CDR3 coding sequence is TGCAGCGTTTCCGGGACAGTCACAGATACGCAGTATTTT.

The J gene is TRBJ2-7, the V gene TRBV5-1; 7 bases are a match to TRBD1. CDR1 is SGHRS and CDR2 is YFSETQ in the germline V gene. The CDR3 has 17 amino acids. The junction had 10 bases not matched to a gene; V was cut back by 0 bases and J by 1 base. CDR3: CASSLGYRGSLSYEQYF. The CDR3 DNA sequence: TGCGCCAGCAGCTTGGGCTACAGGGGTTCCCTATCCTACGAGCAGTACTTC.

This chain uses TRBV27 with TRBJ2-2, with unresolved D. The germline CDR1 and CDR2 sequences are MNHEY and SMNVEV (reference sequence). Trimming cost V 1 base and J 3 bases, with 9 bases left between them. The CDR3 consists of 15 residues. CDR3 DNA: TGTGCCAGCAGTTTATACTCCGCGGACACCGGGGAGCTGTTTTTT. This encodes CASSLYSADTGELFF.

The V and J genes are TRBV6-5 and TRBJ1-6; no clear D gene. This CDR3 has 15 amino acids. V was clipped by 3 bases and J by 9 bases, with 15 bases between them. CDR1 is MNHEY and CDR2 is SVGAGI in the germline V gene. Here the CDR3 DNA reads TGTGCCAGCAGTTATGGGGTTCCCCGGGGTTCACCCCTCCACTTT. The encoded protein is CASSYGVPRGSPLHF.

The gene calls are TRBV6-1 and TRBJ1-4; D is perhaps TRBD1 (5 bases). Germline V lookup: CDR1 MNHNS, CDR2 SASEGT. The CDR3 is made up of 14 amino acids. Trimming cost V 7 bases and J 5 bases, with 14 bases left between them. CDR3 region: CASNAGRENEKLFF. The CDR3 DNA sequence: TGTGCCAGCAACGCAGGGAGGGAGAATGAAAAACTGTTTTTT.

The rearrangement uses TRBV28 and TRBJ2-7; the match to TRBD2 covers 12 bases. This CDR3 region has 15 residues. From germline, CDR1 is MDHEN and CDR2 SYDVKM. The junction had 6 bases not matched to a gene; V was cut back by 3 bases and J by 6 bases. Here the CDR3 DNA reads TGTGCCAGCAGTTTGGATCTAGCGGGGGGGCCCGAGCAGTACTTC. Its translation: CASSLDLAGGPEQYF.

The rearrangement uses TRBV28 and TRBJ1-1; possible D gene TRBD1, 5 bases. The CDR3 has 11 residues. V was cut by 8 bases and J by 8 bases, with 12 bases left in between. Per the germline V gene, CDR1 is MDHEN and CDR2 is SYDVKM. CDR3 nucleotide sequence: TGTGCCAGCGGAAACAGGATGGAAGCTTTCTTT. Its translation: CASGNRMEAFF.

The CDR3 protein is CASSLQGYGYTF. In DNA form, the CDR3 reads TGCGCCAGCAGCTTACAGGGTTATGGCTACACCTTC. The rearrangement uses TRBV5-1 and TRBJ1-2, with TRBD1 as a possible D gene (6 bases). The CDR3 is 12 amino acids. The V gene's germline CDR1 is SGHRS and CDR2 YFSETQ. V was trimmed by 2 bases and J by 5 bases, leaving 7 bases between them.

The CDR3 is CASSVSGLTSGNTIYF. The CDR3, as DNA: TGTGCCAGCAGCGTATCTGGACTGACCTCTGGAAACACCATATATTTT. V and J are TRBV9 and TRBJ1-3; D remains ambiguous. Trimming cost V 1 base and J 0 bases, with 11 bases left between them. From germline, CDR1 is SGDLS and CDR2 YYNGEE. The CDR3 is 16 residues long.